One and the same sample provided the 9 T cell receptor beta chains below, sequenced in a study of blood T cell repertoires in COVID-19. The method was immunoSEQ multiplex PCR; TCRdb's version includes in-frame clones alone and lacks a portion of them. The sample contains some 190,000 clones, around nine tenths of which appear only once. The source material was peripheral blood. These receptors came from a human donor in a cohort sampled during active COVID-19.

The chain uses TRBV30 and TRBJ2-5; D call uncertain. Germline loops: CDR1 GTSNPN, CDR2 SVGIG (reference sequence). The CDR3 has 13 amino acids. V lost 2 bases, J lost 1 base, and 8 bases lay in between. The CDR3 protein is CAWSQQLQETQYF. In nucleotides, the CDR3 is TGTGCCTGGAGTCAACAGCTCCAAGAGACCCAGTACTTC.

CDR3 loop: CASSDPTSGVGPDTQYF. CDR3 nucleotides: TGCGCCAGCAGTGACCCGACTAGCGGGGTGGGTCCAGATACGCAGTATTTT. The J gene is TRBJ2-3, the V gene TRBV10-1, with 11 bases aligning to TRBD2. V dropped 3 bases and J dropped 4; count of bases not matched to a gene: 9. This CDR3 is 17 amino acids long. The germline V gene encodes CDR1 WNHNN and CDR2 SYGVQD (reference sequence).

V and J are TRBV25-1 and TRBJ2-5; D is perhaps TRBD1 (5 bases). CDR1 is MGHDK, CDR2 SYGVNS, per germline. The V end was cut by 3 bases, the J end by 2 bases, with 13 bases between. This CDR3 comprises 15 residues. The CDR3 sequence is CASSDPGYLQETQYF. The CDR3 coding sequence is TGTGCCAGCAGTGATCCAGGGTACTTACAAGAGACCCAGTACTTC.

The J gene is TRBJ2-5, the V gene TRBV14, with 7 positions matching TRBD1. The CDR3 totals 15 residues. The V gene end was trimmed by 4 bases and the J gene end by 1 base; junction bases not matched to a gene: 6. The germline gives CDR1 SGHDN, CDR2 FVKESK. The CDR3 nucleotides read TGTGCCAGCAGCCCCTGGACAGGAGGCCAAGAGACCCAGTACTTC. This encodes CASSPWTGGQETQYF.

The V gene is TRBV29-1, the J gene TRBJ2-1; TRBD2 matches at 7 bases. Germline loops: CDR1 SQVTM, CDR2 ANQGSEA. Losses at the gene ends were 8 bases for V and 7 bases for J; bases not matched to a gene: 8. This CDR3 has 12 amino acids. This CDR3 is CSPVRTSNEQFF. The DNA for the CDR3 is TGCAGCCCAGTTAGGACTAGTAATGAGCAGTTCTTC.

This rearrangement joins TRBV5-8 to TRBJ2-7; TRBD1 might be the D (5 bases). CDR3 size: 17 residues. Trimming stripped 4 bases from V and 2 bases from J, with 22 bases between. The germline V gene has CDR1 SGHTS and CDR2 YDEGEE. The CDR3 nucleotides read TGTGCCAGCAGCCGCACCCAACCAGGGTTACCAACCTACGAGCAGTACTTC. Protein product: CASSRTQPGLPTYEQYF.

The V gene is TRBV4-1, the J gene TRBJ1-3; TRBD1 might be the D (5 bases). CDR3 length: 19 residues. With 0 bases removed from V and 2 bases from J, the gap between germline ends came to 20 bases. Germline V gene sequence: CDR1 MGHRA, CDR2 YSYEKL. The CDR3: CASSQDLGRQGYAGNTIYF. The CDR3 bases are TGCGCCAGCAGCCAAGACCTAGGGAGGCAGGGATACGCTGGAAACACCATATATTTT.

CDR3 coding DNA: TGTGCCAGCAGCACCGGACAGGGGCCCGCCTACGAGCAGTACTTC. It encodes CASSTGQGPAYEQYF. The gene calls are TRBV7-2 and TRBJ2-7, with 9 positions matching TRBD1. The germline gives CDR1 SGHTA, CDR2 FQGNSA. This CDR3 has 15 residues. After removal of 5 bases from V and 2 bases from J, the junction contained 7 bases not matched to a gene.

The V gene is TRBV4-3, the J gene TRBJ1-3; maybe TRBD1 (6 bases). The germline V and J ends were trimmed by 0 bases and 2 bases, with 8 bases remaining between them. The CDR3 covers 15 residues. Germline CDR1 reads LGHNA; CDR2 reads YSLEER. In DNA, the CDR3 is TGCGCCAGCAGCCAAGATTCAGGGGCTGGAAACACCATATATTTT. Translation: CASSQDSGAGNTIYF.